The 29 T cell receptor beta chains given below trace back to one sample, sequenced in a study of blood T cell repertoires in COVID-19. Some clones are missing from TCRdb's copy, which holds only in-frame ones; the method was immunoSEQ multiplex PCR. The repertoire includes approximately 340,000 clones, around 82% of them detected once, and 2.5% to 3.5% sits in the top ten. Sequenced sample: peripheral blood. These receptors originate from a man aged 25 to 40 with active or convalescent COVID-19.

The count of this clone is one. The gene calls are TRBV4-2 and TRBJ2-2; unclear D gene. V lost 0 bases and J lost 8, with 10 bases in between. The CDR3 has 14 residues. CDR1 and CDR2 from the germline V gene are LGHNA and YNFKEQ. The CDR3 loop reads CASSQDKRPGELFF. DNA of the CDR3: TGTGCCAGCAGCCAAGATAAGAGGCCGGGGGAGCTGTTTTTT.

The rearrangement uses TRBV7-9 and TRBJ1-2; 9 bases fit TRBD1. J lost 4 bases, V lost 3 bases, and 9 bases had no gene match. Per the germline V gene, CDR1 is SEHNR and CDR2 is FQNEAQ (reference sequence). The CDR3 is made up of 16 amino acids. The CDR3 bases are TGTGCCAGCAGCTTCCGGGGGGACAGGGACGGCTATGGCTACACCTTC. Protein sequence: CASSFRGDRDGYGYTF. Full variable domain (remainder filled in from reference TRBV7-9 and TRBJ1-2): DTGVSQNPRHKITKRGQNVTFRCDPISEHNRLYWYRQTLGQGPEFLTYFQNEAQLEKSRLLSDRFSAERPKGSFSTLEIQRTEQGDSAMYLCASSFRGDRDGYGYTFGSGTRLTVV.

The chain is built from TRBV7-9 and TRBJ1-4; TRBD1 matches 8 bases. From germline, CDR1 is SEHNR and CDR2 FQNEAQ (reference sequence). The CDR3 length is 15 residues. The junction had 6 bases not matched to a gene; V was cut back by 5 bases and J by 4 bases. CDR3 coding DNA: TGTGCCAGCAGCAGCGACAGGGGAAGTAATGAAAAACTGTTTTTT. Translated: CASSSDRGSNEKLFF.

The chain uses TRBV11-3 and TRBJ1-3, with D uncertain. Germline lookup yields CDR1 SGHNT and CDR2 YENEEA. Trimming took off 3 bases at V and 9 bases at J, with 15 bases between the two ends. This CDR3 contains 14 residues. In DNA form, the CDR3 reads TGTGCCAGCAGCTTGGAAGGGAGGTCCCGCACCATATATTTT. Its protein is CASSLEGRSRTIYF.

The CDR3 DNA follows: TGCGCCAGCAGCTCTGGGACAGGGGGAGCAGATACGCAGTATTTT. Its protein is CASSSGTGGADTQYF. The gene calls are TRBV5-1 and TRBJ2-3, with 11 bases fitting TRBD1. The CDR3 extends over 15 amino acids. CDR1 is SGHRS, CDR2 YFSETQ, per germline. Unmatched junction bases numbered 4, after V lost 3 bases and J lost 4 bases.

The chain is built from TRBV3-1 (or the pseudogene TRBV3-2) and TRBJ2-1; the match to TRBD2 covers 10 bases. The V segment lost 1 base and the J segment 12 bases; nucleotides outside the gene matches: 12. Germline lookup yields CDR1 LGHDT and CDR2 YNNKEL (reference sequence). The CDR3 runs 16 residues. This chain's CDR3 is CASSQVLAGGPGGQFF. The CDR3 DNA is TGTGCCAGCAGCCAAGTTTTAGCGGGAGGCCCCGGGGGGCAGTTCTTC.

This chain joins TRBV27 and TRBJ2-7; TRBD1 matches at 7 bases. The CDR3 loop spans 13 amino acids. Germline CDR1 and CDR2: MNHEY and SMNVEV (reference sequence). V lost 9 bases, J lost 3 bases, and 8 bases stayed unmatched. CDR3 region: CASRQGRSYEQYF. The CDR3 DNA is TGTGCCAGTCGACAGGGACGGAGCTACGAGCAGTACTTC.

V usage is TRBV6-5 and J usage is TRBJ2-7, with TRBD2 matching 8 bases. The V gene end was trimmed by 5 bases and the J gene end by 6 bases; junction bases not matched to a gene: 12. Germline V CDR1 and CDR2: MNHEY, SVGAGI. The CDR3 loop spans 15 amino acids. CDR3 sequence: CASSTSGRGGREQYF. The CDR3 nucleotides read TGTGCCAGCAGTACTAGCGGAAGGGGGGGGCGCGAGCAGTACTTC.

In its sample, this clone was seen a few times. The chain joins TRBV27 to TRBJ1-2; unclear D gene. V lost 3 bases, J lost 8 bases, and 13 bases lay in between. Germline V lookup: CDR1 MNHEY, CDR2 SMNVEV (reference sequence). The length of the CDR3 is 13 residues. This CDR3 reads CASSFRGPGGYTF. DNA of the CDR3: TGTGCCAGCAGTTTTCGAGGGCCGGGCGGCTACACCTTC.

Note on this clone: Other DNA sequences in the sample encode the same CDR3. The gene calls are TRBV30 and TRBJ1-5; 8 positions agree with TRBD1. The CDR3 totals 13 residues. Germline V lookup: CDR1 GTSNPN, CDR2 SVGIG (reference sequence). The ends lost 5 bases at V and 7 bases at J; junction bases unmatched: 7. The chain's CDR3 is CAWSSGGGQPQHF. The CDR3 DNA follows: TGTGCCTGGTCCTCAGGGGGCGGACAGCCCCAGCATTTT.

The chain links TRBV7-2 to TRBJ2-7, with 9 nucleotides matching TRBD2. After removal of 2 bases from V and 3 bases from J, the junction contained 11 bases not matched to a gene. Germline V lookup: CDR1 SGHTA, CDR2 FQGNSA. The CDR3 totals 17 residues. The CDR3 region is CASSLSGGRAGDYEQYF. The CDR3 region has the DNA TGTGCCAGCAGCTTAAGCGGGGGGCGGGCAGGGGACTACGAGCAGTACTTC.

This sequence joins TRBV20-1 and TRBJ2-1; 13 nucleotides align to TRBD2. The CDR3 consists of 16 residues. CDR1 is DFQATT, CDR2 SNEGSKA, per germline (reference sequence). V lost 3 bases and J lost 8; bases outside the gene matches: 10. The CDR3 DNA reads TGCAGTGCTAGTCATACTAGCGGGAGGGTTTTGGATGAGCAGTTCTTC. This translates into CSASHTSGRVLDEQFF.

This clone was observed a handful of times. The V call is TRBV7-9, the J call TRBJ2-7; 8 nucleotides agree with TRBD2. Germline values: CDR1 SEHNR, CDR2 FQNEAQ (reference sequence). The ends lost 5 bases at V and 2 bases at J; junction bases unmatched: 11. The CDR3 is 16 residues long. The CDR3 loop reads CASSPLQREPTYEQYF. Here the CDR3 DNA reads TGTGCCAGCAGCCCCCTGCAGCGGGAGCCCACCTACGAGCAGTACTTC.

The chain recombines TRBV5-1 with TRBJ2-5, with D perhaps matching TRBD2 (5 bases). The CDR3 is 15 residues long. The V gene lost 3 bases and the J gene lost 2 bases, with 14 bases spanning the gap. Germline V gene sequence: CDR1 SGHRS, CDR2 YFSETQ. CDR3 nucleotides: TGCGCCAGCAGCTCTTCAGCGGCTCCACAAGAGACCCAGTACTTC. Residues: CASSSSAAPQETQYF.

This clone was seen only a few times. The chain employs TRBV5-4 and TRBJ2-2, with 10 nucleotides matching TRBD1. Germline V gene lookup returns CDR1 SGHNT and CDR2 YYREEE (reference sequence). V lost 0 bases and J lost 4; bases outside the gene matches: 9. CDR3 length: 18 residues. This CDR3 reads CASSLALGTGEVTGELFF. The CDR3 coding sequence is TGTGCCAGCAGCTTGGCTCTCGGGACAGGGGAGGTCACCGGGGAGCTGTTTTTT.

The sample holds one count of this clone. The chain recombines TRBV19 with TRBJ1-6, with D maybe TRBD1 (6 bases). V was trimmed by 1 base and J by 8 bases, leaving 18 bases between them. From germline, CDR1 is LNHDA and CDR2 SQIVND (reference sequence). This CDR3 is built from 17 residues. In nucleotides, the CDR3 is TGTGCCAGTAGTATAGGGGATGACAGGTGGGCGGATTCACCCCTCCACTTT. Translation: CASSIGDDRWADSPLHF.

V and J are TRBV5-6 and TRBJ2-3; D unclear. V lost 4 bases to trimming and J lost 0 bases, with 9 bases between them. Germline loops: CDR1 SGHDT, CDR2 YYEEEE. The CDR3 runs to 14 residues. CDR3 region: CASSLPPSTDTQYF. CDR3 nucleotides: TGTGCCAGCAGCCTTCCCCCTAGCACAGATACGCAGTATTTT. The full variable domain, its missing parts supplied by reference TRBV5-6 and TRBJ2-3, is DAGVTQSPTHLIKTRGQQVTLRCSPKSGHDTVSWYQQALGQGPQFIFQYYEEEERQRGNFPDRFSGHQFPNYSSELNVNALLLGDSALYLCASSLPPSTDTQYFGPGTRLTVL.

V gene TRBV11-3 combines with J gene TRBJ2-7, with 7 bases aligning to TRBD1. CDR3 length equals 15 residues. The V and J ends lost 5 bases and 5 bases, in that order; junction bases with no gene match: 12. Germline-derived CDR1 and CDR2 are SGHNT and YENEEA. The CDR3 sequence is CASSNTGTVNDEQYF. The CDR3 region has the DNA TGTGCCAGCAGCAATACCGGGACAGTAAACGACGAGCAGTACTTC.

This chain uses TRBV12-3 or TRBV12-4 with TRBJ1-2; D is unclear. V was trimmed by 3 bases and J by 6 bases, leaving 11 bases between them. The CDR3 is 13 amino acids. This chain's CDR3 is CASSFAQVDGYTF. CDR3 nucleotide sequence: TGTGCCAGCAGTTTCGCGCAGGTCGATGGCTACACCTTC.

The chain joins TRBV15 to TRBJ2-3; D call uncertain. V gave up 0 bases and J gave up 6 bases, with 13 bases separating them. Looked up from germline, CDR1 is LNHNV and CDR2 is YYDKDF (reference sequence). The CDR3 runs 15 residues. The chain's CDR3 is CATSRDRRFGDTQYF. The CDR3 bases are TGTGCCACCAGCAGAGATCGCCGGTTCGGGGATACGCAGTATTTT.

The chain combines TRBV11-3 with TRBJ2-1; the match to TRBD2 covers 7 bases. Trimming at V came to 7 bases and at J to 8 bases, leaving 8 bases not matched to a gene. Germline V gene data show CDR1 as SGHNT and CDR2 as YENEEA. This CDR3 comprises 13 residues. CDR3 loop: CASTSLAMDEQFF. The CDR3 nucleotides read TGTGCCAGCACCTCACTAGCGATGGATGAGCAGTTCTTC.

The CDR3 nucleotides read TGTGCCAGCAGCTTAGACGCGGCTCCTTCATTCGGTGACACCATATATTTT. This gives the protein CASSLDAAPSFGDTIYF. J is TRBJ1-3 and V is TRBV11-2; D is uncertain. The germline V gene has CDR1 SGHAT and CDR2 FQNNGV. The CDR3 has 17 amino acids. Deletions cut 0 bases from V and 8 bases from J, with 20 bases between.

The rearrangement joins TRBV11-3 to TRBJ1-3; D unclear. V gave up 8 bases and J gave up 9 bases, with 8 bases separating them. The CDR3 covers 10 residues. Germline V gene sequence: CDR1 SGHNT, CDR2 YENEEA. CDR3 protein: CASGRGTIYF. The CDR3 bases are TGTGCCAGCGGCCGGGGCACCATATATTTT. The full variable domain, completed using reference TRBV11-3 and TRBJ1-3, is EAGVVQSPRYKIIEKKQPVAFWCNPISGHNTLYWYLQNLGQGPELLIRYENEEAVDDSQLPKDRFSAERLKGVDSTLKIQPAELGDSAVYLCASGRGTIYFGEGSWLTVV.

The J gene is TRBJ2-7, the V gene TRBV9, with D unclear. Trimming pared 0 bases from V and 3 bases from J, leaving 13 bases between. The CDR3 spans 15 residues. The V gene's germline CDR1 is SGDLS and CDR2 YYNGEE. DNA for the CDR3: TGTGCCAGCAGCGTAGGAGGCAAAGCTTTCTACGAGCAGTACTTC. It translates to CASSVGGKAFYEQYF.

J is TRBJ1-4 and V is TRBV6-6; D unclear. The germline V and J ends were trimmed by 10 bases and 2 bases, with 11 bases remaining between them. Per germline, CDR1 MNHNY and CDR2 SVGAGI (reference sequence). This CDR3 contains 13 residues. In DNA form, the CDR3 reads TGTGCCACGGGAGGGCAGACTAATGAAAAACTGTTTTTT. Protein: CATGGQTNEKLFF.

The chain recombines TRBV9 with TRBJ2-7; perhaps TRBD2 as D (5 bases). Trimming pared 4 bases from V and 4 bases from J, leaving 24 bases between. The CDR3 length is 17 residues. CDR1 SGDLS and CDR2 YYNGEE come from the germline V gene. In nucleotides, the CDR3 is TGTGCCAGCAGCCAAGAGGGTGGGAAGGGTGGAAGTTACGAGCAGTACTTC. It translates to CASSQEGGKGGSYEQYF.

The rearrangement links TRBV4-3 to TRBJ2-2, with D unclear. The V gene lost 0 bases and the J gene lost 6 bases, with 5 bases spanning the gap. The CDR3 contains 13 residues. CDR1 is LGHNA, CDR2 YSLEER, per germline. The CDR3 nucleotides read TGCGCCAGCAGCCAAGATCGGTCCGGGGAGCTGTTTTTT. Protein: CASSQDRSGELFF.

This chain connects TRBV15 to TRBJ1-2, with D perhaps matching TRBD1 (6 bases). V lost 1 base and J 8 bases, leaving 23 bases between the germline ends. The length of the CDR3 is 17 residues. Germline CDR1 and CDR2: LNHNV and YYDKDF (reference sequence). This chain's CDR3 is CATSRAILAQGRVGYTF. CDR3 DNA: TGTGCCACCAGCAGAGCCATCCTCGCCCAGGGGAGAGTGGGCTACACCTTC. Based on the CDR3 plus reference TRBV15 and TRBJ1-2, the full variable domain is DAMVIQNPRYQVTQFGKPVTLSCSQTLNHNVMYWYQQKSSQAPKLLFHYYDKDFNNEADTPDNFQSRRPNTSFCFLDIRSPGLGDTAMYLCATSRAILAQGRVGYTFGSGTRLTVV.

The chain employs TRBV5-1 and TRBJ2-7, with a tentative D call TRBD1 (6 bases). Germline lookup yields CDR1 SGHRS and CDR2 YFSETQ. Trimming pared 1 base from V and 0 bases from J, leaving 11 bases between. CDR3 size: 15 residues. The CDR3 coding sequence is TGCGCCAGCAGCTTGAGACAGGCCAGCTCCTACGAGCAGTACTTC. This codes for CASSLRQASSYEQYF.